This T cell receptor (beta chain) comes out of a study of control samples from healthy donors and cancer patients. TCRdb's table, derived via immunoSEQ multiplex PCR, lists solely in-frame clones and lacks some. The sample carries about 130,000 clones, roughly 90% recorded once. The sequence came from a woman between 45 and 65 years old in good health. Sample: blood.

CDR3 residues: CASSQIDDPYNSPLHF. The CDR3 DNA sequence: TGCGCCAGCAGCCAAATTGACGATCCCTATAATTCACCCCTCCACTTT. The rearrangement uses TRBV4-1 and TRBJ1-6; D remains ambiguous. V gave up 2 bases and J gave up 2 bases, with 10 bases separating them. The CDR3 length is 16 residues. Germline CDR1 reads MGHRA; CDR2 reads YSYEKL.